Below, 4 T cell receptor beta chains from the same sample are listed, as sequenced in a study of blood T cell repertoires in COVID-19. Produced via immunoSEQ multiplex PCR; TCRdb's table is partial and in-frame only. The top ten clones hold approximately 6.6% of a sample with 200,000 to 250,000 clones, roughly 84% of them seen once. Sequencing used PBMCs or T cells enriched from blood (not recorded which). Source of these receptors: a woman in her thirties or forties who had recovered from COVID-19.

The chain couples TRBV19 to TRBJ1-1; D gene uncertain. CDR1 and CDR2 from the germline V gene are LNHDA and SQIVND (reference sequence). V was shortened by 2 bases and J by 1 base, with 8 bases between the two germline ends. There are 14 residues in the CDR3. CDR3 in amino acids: CASSIRAGNTEAFF. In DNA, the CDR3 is TGTGCCAGTAGTATACGGGCGGGGAACACTGAAGCTTTCTTT.

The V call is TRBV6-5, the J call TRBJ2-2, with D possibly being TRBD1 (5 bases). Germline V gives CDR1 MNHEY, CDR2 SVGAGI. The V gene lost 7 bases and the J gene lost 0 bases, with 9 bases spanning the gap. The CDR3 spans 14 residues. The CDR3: CASMGRPNTGELFF. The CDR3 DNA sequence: TGTGCCAGCATGGGGCGACCGAACACCGGGGAGCTGTTTTTT.

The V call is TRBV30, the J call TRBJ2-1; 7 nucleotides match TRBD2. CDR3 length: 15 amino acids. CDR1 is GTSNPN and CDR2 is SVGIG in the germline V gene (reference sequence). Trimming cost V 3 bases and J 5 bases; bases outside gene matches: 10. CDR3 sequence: CAWRGDYRHNNEQFF. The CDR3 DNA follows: TGTGCCTGGAGGGGGGACTATCGACATAACAATGAGCAGTTCTTC.

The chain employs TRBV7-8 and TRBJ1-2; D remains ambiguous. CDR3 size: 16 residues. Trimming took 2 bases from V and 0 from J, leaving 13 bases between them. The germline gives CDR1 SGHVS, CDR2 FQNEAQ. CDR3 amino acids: CASSLKAARANYGYTF. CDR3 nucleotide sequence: TGTGCCAGCAGCTTAAAGGCGGCGAGAGCTAACTATGGCTACACCTTC.